This TCR beta chain was obtained from a study of a mutant IDH1 vaccine in newly diagnosed glioma. Study details: Either 4-6 weeks after radiotherapy alone or alongside temozolomide, vaccination was begun.

The CDR3 has 17 residues. The V end lost 3 bases, the J end lost 0 bases, and 15 bases lay between the germline ends. CDR1 and CDR2 (germline): SGHVS, FQNEAQ. Clones were read by immunoSEQ multiplex PCR, and TCRdb kept only the in-frame ones, dropping some. The data show some 80,000 clones, approximately 85% seen once. Time point indicated: week 23, last vaccination. One vaccine dose held 300 ug of mutant IDH1 20-mer peptide and came with topical imiquimod. As regards this clone: Its matching antigen is unknown.

The receptor comes from a woman aged 45 to 65 with glioma. Here the sequenced sample was PBMCs, taken from a glioma patient whose treatment included an IDH1 peptide vaccine. The V gene is TRBV7-8, the J gene TRBJ1-3; D may be TRBD1 (5 bases). This CDR3 is CASSFPQDGHSGNTIYF. The CDR3 DNA reads as TGTGCCAGCAGCTTCCCCCAAGACGGACACTCTGGAAACACCATATATTTT.